The T cell receptor beta chain described here comes from a study of shared clonotypes between healthy human individuals. Concerning this clone: Its antigen is still unknown.

Approximately 30,000 T cell genomes (approximately 190 ng DNA) went into each sorted-subset replicate. Assay: immunoSEQ multiplex PCR; the TCRdb copy retains only in-frame clones and omits some. The table includes 1.4 million or so clones, less than 99% detected once. Germline assignment: CDR1 SGHRS and CDR2 YFSETQ. The V end was cut by 8 bases, the J end by 2 bases, with 14 bases between. CDR3 length: 14 amino acids. Study observations and caveats: Larger richness was generally estimated for naive than memory subsets. Despite large depth, rarefaction showed incomplete sorted-subset sequencing.

The clonotype comes from a man younger than 45 in good health. The sequenced sample was naive CD4+ T cells sorted from blood. The subset here: CD45RA+ positively selected. The chain joins TRBV5-1 to TRBJ2-1; weak D call: TRBD2 (5 bases). CDR3 in DNA: TGCGCCAGTTCACCGGGATCTACCTACAATGAGCAGTTCTTC. This translates into CASSPGSTYNEQFF.